The 18 T cell receptor beta chains given below trace back to one sample, sequenced in a study of Ad26.COV2.S vaccination and SARS-CoV-2 variants. Assay: immunoSEQ multiplex PCR; the TCRdb copy retains only in-frame clones and omits some. The sample lists about 440,000 clones, 90% occurring once. The treatment was: 15 to 20 received Ad26.COV2.S at low or high dose, single or two shots; roughly 5 received placebo; per-sample allocation not given. Specimen acquisition occurred on day 63 following the initial vaccine or placebo injection. The source material was peripheral blood, sampled in a trial of Ad26.COV2.S vaccine versus placebo. Receptors were obtained from a person aged 18-65 years who received the Ad26.COV2.S COVID-19 vaccine or a placebo.

This rearrangement joins TRBV9 to TRBJ2-7; D remains unclear. The V end lost 4 bases, the J end lost 0 bases, and 11 bases lay between the germline ends. CDR3 length equals 14 residues. Germline CDR1 reads SGDLS; CDR2 reads YYNGEE. CDR3 protein: CASSPPFPSYEQYF. CDR3 coding DNA: TGTGCCAGCAGCCCTCCTTTCCCCTCCTACGAGCAGTACTTC.

V gene TRBV10-2 combines with J gene TRBJ2-1; D perhaps matches TRBD2 (5 bases). V lost 6 bases and J lost 3, with 15 bases in between. This CDR3 is 15 amino acids long. CDR1 is WSHSY, CDR2 SAAADI, per germline. The CDR3 here is CASRSTITVYNEQFF. The CDR3 region has the DNA TGCGCCAGCAGGTCGACTATCACCGTCTACAATGAGCAGTTCTTC.

In this sample, this clone turned up once. J is TRBJ2-7 and V is TRBV4-2; D is possibly TRBD2 (5 bases). The CDR3 spans 13 residues. The germline gives CDR1 LGHNA, CDR2 YNFKEQ. Trimming stripped 0 bases from V and 3 bases from J, with 6 bases between. The CDR3 here is CASSQERVYEQYF. The CDR3 coding sequence is TGTGCCAGCAGCCAAGAGAGGGTCTACGAGCAGTACTTC.

The CDR3 DNA reads as TGTGCCAGCAGTTACGACAGGACCGGCAATCAGCCCCAGCATTTT. Translation gives CASSYDRTGNQPQHF. This chain links TRBV6-6 with TRBJ1-5; the D gene is possibly TRBD1 (6 bases). The CDR3 is 15 residues long. The germline V gene has CDR1 MNHNY and CDR2 SVGAGI (reference sequence). V lost 2 bases, J lost 2 bases, and 10 bases lay in between.

The chain is built from TRBV3-1 (or the pseudogene TRBV3-2) and TRBJ1-1; D uncertain. Germline V gene lookup returns CDR1 LGHDT and CDR2 YNNKEL (reference sequence). V lost 1 base to trimming and J lost 11 bases, with 8 bases between them. The CDR3 is 11 residues long. CDR3 protein: CASSQAGRAFF. The CDR3 DNA reads TGTGCCAGCAGCCAAGCTGGTCGCGCTTTCTTT.

The rearrangement joins TRBV28 to TRBJ2-7, with D unclear. The CDR3 is 14 residues long. Per germline, CDR1 MDHEN and CDR2 SYDVKM. Between the trimmed V and J ends, which lost 6 bases and 1 base, there was a span of 13 bases. The CDR3 protein is CASSPVDGSYEQYF. CDR3 DNA sequence: TGTGCCAGCAGCCCTGTCGACGGATCCTACGAGCAGTACTTC.

This rearrangement joins TRBV7-2 to TRBJ1-1; D is uncertain. Trimming stripped 8 bases from V and 2 bases from J, with 15 bases between. This CDR3 comprises 14 residues. Per the germline V gene, CDR1 is SGHTA and CDR2 is FQGNSA. This chain's CDR3 is CASGVRGINTEAFF. The CDR3 DNA reads TGTGCCAGCGGCGTACGAGGGATCAACACTGAAGCTTTCTTT.

V and J are TRBV28 and TRBJ1-1; D ambiguous. Between the trimmed V and J ends, which lost 5 bases and 3 bases, there was a span of 10 bases. CDR1 and CDR2 (germline): MDHEN, SYDVKM. The CDR3 is 13 residues long. The CDR3 nucleotides read TGTGCCAGCAGTCTCCGGGAGTACACTGAAGCTTTCTTT. This translates into CASSLREYTEAFF.

This sequence joins TRBV28 and TRBJ1-3; 7 bases are shared with TRBD1. Germline loops: CDR1 MDHEN, CDR2 SYDVKM. CDR3 length: 16 residues. V trimming: 7 bases; J trimming: 1 base; junction bases outside the gene matches: 10. The CDR3 DNA is TGTGCCAGCAAACGACAGGGAATAGGGTCTGGAAACACCATATATTTT. Translating it yields CASKRQGIGSGNTIYF.

This CDR3 reads CASSRERSGAEKLFF. For the CDR3, the DNA is TGTGCCAGCAGCCGGGAACGTTCGGGGGCTGAAAAACTGTTTTTT. The rearrangement links TRBV3-1 (or the pseudogene TRBV3-2) to TRBJ1-4; D perhaps matches TRBD1 (6 bases). Germline values: CDR1 LGHDT, CDR2 YNNKEL (reference sequence). This CDR3 region has 15 residues. V lost 4 bases to trimming and J lost 7 bases, with 16 bases between them.

The chain carries TRBV12-3 or TRBV12-4 and TRBJ2-7; D might be TRBD2 (6 bases). V lost 3 bases, J lost 6 bases, and 12 bases lay in between. The CDR3 has 13 amino acids. CDR3 region: CASSFGTGGEQYF. For the CDR3, the DNA is TGTGCCAGCAGTTTCGGGACCGGGGGCGAGCAGTACTTC.

This clone has only one observation. Other DNA sequences in this sample translate to the same CDR3. The chain links TRBV6-2 or TRBV6-3 to TRBJ2-7; no clear D gene. The CDR3 runs 11 residues. Trimming took off 6 bases at V and 3 bases at J, with 6 bases between the two ends. Germline values: CDR1 MNHEY, CDR2 SVGEGT. CDR3 coding DNA: TGTGCCAGCAGCCGGAGCTACGAGCAGTACTTC. Its translation is CASSRSYEQYF.

The J gene is TRBJ2-7, the V gene TRBV6-5; the D call may be TRBD1 or TRBD2 (5 bases each). V was trimmed by 6 bases and J by 1 base, leaving 16 bases between them. The germline CDR1 and CDR2 sequences are MNHEY and SVGAGI. The CDR3 contains 15 residues. The CDR3 DNA sequence: TGTGCCAGCAGCGAGGGGACGGATCATTCCTACGAGCAGTACTTC. Translating gives CASSEGTDHSYEQYF.

The chain links TRBV5-1 to TRBJ1-1; 8 nucleotides match TRBD1. The length of the CDR3 is 14 residues. The trim removed 5 bases at V and 1 base at J, leaving 4 bases unmatched. CDR1 and CDR2 (germline): SGHRS, YFSETQ. CDR3: CASREDRANTEAFF. CDR3 bases: TGCGCCAGCAGGGAGGACAGGGCGAACACTGAAGCTTTCTTT.

The gene calls are TRBV7-9 and TRBJ2-6; D is perhaps TRBD1 (6 bases). The V gene lost 3 bases and the J gene lost 4 bases, with 16 bases spanning the gap. The CDR3 is 17 amino acids. Germline loops: CDR1 SEHNR, CDR2 FQNEAQ (reference sequence). CDR3 nucleotides: TGTGCCAGCAGCTTGGGGGCAGGAGTCACGGGGGCCAACGTCCTGACTTTC. Its translation is CASSLGAGVTGANVLTF.

V and J are TRBV4-2 and TRBJ1-5; D remains ambiguous. The germline CDR1 and CDR2 sequences are LGHNA and YNFKEQ. CDR3 length: 15 residues. V was trimmed by 1 base and J by 0 bases, leaving 7 bases between them. Written as DNA, the CDR3 is TGTGCCAGCAGCCAAGGTTCAAATAGCAATCAGCCCCAGCATTTT. Translating it yields CASSQGSNSNQPQHF.

This chain connects TRBV18 to TRBJ2-6; D unclear. The CDR3 loop spans 17 amino acids. Trimming pared 0 bases from V and 0 bases from J, leaving 9 bases between. Germline V gene sequence: CDR1 KGHSH, CDR2 LQKENI. CDR3 sequence: CASSPPETNSGANVLTF. The CDR3 DNA reads TGTGCCAGCTCACCACCGGAAACCAACTCTGGGGCCAACGTCCTGACTTTC.

This chain links TRBV5-1 with TRBJ2-3; no clear D gene. The CDR3 covers 14 residues. V lost 0 bases and J lost 1, with 6 bases in between. CDR1 is SGHRS, CDR2 YFSETQ, per germline. The CDR3 region has the DNA TGCGCCAGCAGCTTGGGACACGGCACAGATACGCAGTATTTT. Amino acids: CASSLGHGTDTQYF.